Below, one T cell receptor (beta chain) is given with its context. The data derive from a study of blood T cell repertoires in COVID-19. Clones were read by immunoSEQ multiplex PCR, and TCRdb kept only the in-frame ones, dropping some. The data hold more than 250,000 clones, with roughly 86% observed a single time. The source is a woman aged 18-29 years who had recovered from COVID-19. The sample consisted of PBMCs or T cells enriched from blood (not recorded which).

The CDR3 loop reads CASSYSQRAPPDTQYF. Here the CDR3 DNA reads TGTGCCAGCAGTTACTCTCAGAGGGCCCCTCCAGATACGCAGTATTTT. The chain recombines TRBV6-2 or TRBV6-3 with TRBJ2-3; D might be TRBD2 (5 bases). The CDR3 extends over 16 amino acids. With 0 bases removed from V and 4 bases from J, the gap between germline ends came to 14 bases. CDR1 is MNHEY, CDR2 SVGEGT, per germline.